This T cell receptor (beta chain) was captured in a study of cytomegalovirus exposure and HLA in healthy donors. Across the study: The roughly 110 validation repertoires were reported in a later analysis to have been generated on the same platform as the 666 first-cohort repertoires.

About this clone itself: The target antigen is unknown.

The germline V gene encodes CDR1 KGHSH and CDR2 LQKENI. Losses at the gene ends were 2 bases for V and 5 bases for J; bases not matched to a gene: 9. The CDR3 runs to 15 residues. The study, taken as a whole, reports: Investigators reported 150 to 200 TCR beta chains as tied to cytomegalovirus.

TCRdb keeps only in-frame clones here, not all; method: immunoSEQ multiplex PCR. Of 150,000 to 200,000 clones in the sample, roughly 82% were seen once. This TCR was sampled from a man aged 18 to 30 in good health and CMV-seropositive. This sequence joins TRBV18 and TRBJ2-7, with TRBD2 matching over 7 bases. What was sequenced was PBMCs. The CDR3 protein is CASSPSQREVNEQYF. The CDR3 bases are TGTGCCAGCTCACCAAGCCAGCGGGAAGTCAACGAGCAGTACTTC.